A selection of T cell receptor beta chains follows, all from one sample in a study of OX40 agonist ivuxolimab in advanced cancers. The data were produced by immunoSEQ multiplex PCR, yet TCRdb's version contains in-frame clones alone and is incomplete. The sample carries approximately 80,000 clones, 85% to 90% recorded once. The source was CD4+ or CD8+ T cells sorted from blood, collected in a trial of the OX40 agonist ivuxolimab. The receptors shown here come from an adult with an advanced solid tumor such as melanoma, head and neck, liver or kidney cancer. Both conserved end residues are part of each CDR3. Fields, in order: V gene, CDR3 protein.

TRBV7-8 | CASSLGSGALGQPQHF
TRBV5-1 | CASSLGAVYEQYF
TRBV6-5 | CASSATGDNNQPQHF
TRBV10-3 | CAISPGTTKATGELFF
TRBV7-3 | CASSTGPRTDTQYF
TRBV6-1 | CASSEILSGSGSYNEQFF
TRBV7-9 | CASSQGADTQYF
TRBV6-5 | CASSPGGRQGATQYF
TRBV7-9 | CAISTDNYGYTF
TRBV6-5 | CASSPRLQGTYEQYF
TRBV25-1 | CASSEGSWGGRDTQYF
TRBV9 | CASSVSAAENTEAFF
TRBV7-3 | CASSLTAVAGAPISNTGELFF
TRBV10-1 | CATLGQGDKPQHF
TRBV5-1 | CASTLTPGQGAYGYTF
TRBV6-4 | CASSQGGRPGELFF
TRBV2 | CASGSDSYEQFF
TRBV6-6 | CASTPNLNQPQHF
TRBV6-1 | CASSEGILAGVSHEQYF
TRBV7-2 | CASSYRLGGPYEQYF
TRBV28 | CASKDGGTERAEAFF
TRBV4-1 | CASSQGSSGGRGYGYTF
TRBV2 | CASSTPGGATKTQYF
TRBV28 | CASSFPEGISYEQYF
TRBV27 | CASSLGGAGGYTF
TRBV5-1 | CASSEQGSYNSPLHF
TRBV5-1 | CASSSNSGGPDTDTQYF
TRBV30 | CAWSVNGPILRSLATEAFF
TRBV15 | CATSRDQGASRQPQHF
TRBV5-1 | CASSHDTSGNTIYF
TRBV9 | CASSQDGTQNQPQHF
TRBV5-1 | CASSLGDRGTFSGNTIYF
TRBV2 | CASSELARFGTQYF
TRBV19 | CASSIRPSYSNQPQHF
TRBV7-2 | CASSLLRDQPQHF
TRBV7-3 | CASSLNGGAMGPTDTQYF
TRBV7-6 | CASRTGGSSPLHF
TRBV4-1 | CASSRVPIAGVIAEQYF
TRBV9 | CASSVAAQTYEQYF
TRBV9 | CASSAIQGPSSPLHF
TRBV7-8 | CASSFNRDLETQYF
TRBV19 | CASSRQGARRANEQFF
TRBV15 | CAVPGEGGNSPLHF
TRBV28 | CASRGDSPLHF